This TCR beta chain appears in the sequencing data of a study of OX40 agonist ivuxolimab in advanced cancers. Whole-study context: The diagnoses of dose-escalation patients were hepatocellular carcinoma, melanoma, renal cell or head and neck cancer. A mean age of approximately 58 years, range roughly 23 to 85, was recorded, and roughly 80% were male. Study-level findings and limits: Blood T cells, both CD4+ and CD8+, expanded clonally by week 6 at 0.1 to 3.0 mg/kg. Expanded clones were, on average, more numerous in CD8+ T cells than in CD4+.

For this clone: Its antigen is currently unknown.

In germline, CDR1 is MGHRA, CDR2 YSYEKL. The CDR3 consists of 18 residues. V lost 1 base to trimming and J lost 7 bases, with 23 bases between them. Profiling relied on immunoSEQ multiplex PCR, and the TCRdb table lists in-frame clones only, not all of them. The sample lists 60,000 to 100,000 clones, over 75% occurring once. This sequence joins TRBV4-1 and TRBJ2-1, with D maybe TRBD2 (7 bases). The receptor was isolated from an adult with an advanced solid tumor such as melanoma, head and neck, liver or kidney cancer. The sequencing here drew on CD4+ or CD8+ T cells sorted from blood, taken in a trial of the OX40 agonist ivuxolimab. The CDR3 bases are TGCGCCAGCAGCCAAGTCTACTCTCCGACAGCGGGACAAAATGAGCAGTTCTTC. This encodes CASSQVYSPTAGQNEQFF.